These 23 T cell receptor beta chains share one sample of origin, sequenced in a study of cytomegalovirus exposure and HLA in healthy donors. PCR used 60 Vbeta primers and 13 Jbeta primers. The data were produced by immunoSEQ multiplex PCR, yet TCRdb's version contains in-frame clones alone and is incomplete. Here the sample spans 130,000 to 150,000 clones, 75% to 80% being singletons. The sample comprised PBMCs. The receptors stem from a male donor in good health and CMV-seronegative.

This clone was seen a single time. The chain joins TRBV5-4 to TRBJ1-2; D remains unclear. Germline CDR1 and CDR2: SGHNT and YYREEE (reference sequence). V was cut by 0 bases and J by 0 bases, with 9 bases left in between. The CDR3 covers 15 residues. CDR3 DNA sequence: TGTGCCAGCAGCTTGGGTACAGCTTCTAACTATGGCTACACCTTC. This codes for CASSLGTASNYGYTF.

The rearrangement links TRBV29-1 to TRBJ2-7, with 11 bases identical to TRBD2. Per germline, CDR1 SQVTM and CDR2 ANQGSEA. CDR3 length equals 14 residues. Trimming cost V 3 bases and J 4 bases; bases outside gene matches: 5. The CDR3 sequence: CSVDGTSGSYEQYF. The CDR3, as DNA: TGCAGCGTTGACGGGACTAGCGGATCTTACGAGCAGTACTTC.

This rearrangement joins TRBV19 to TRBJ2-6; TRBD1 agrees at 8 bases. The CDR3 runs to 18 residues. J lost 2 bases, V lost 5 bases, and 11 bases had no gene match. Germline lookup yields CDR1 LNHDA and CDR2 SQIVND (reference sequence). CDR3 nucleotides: TGTGCCAGTAGTGCCCTAGGACAGGGAAGGGCTGGGGCCAACGTCCTGACTTTC. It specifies CASSALGQGRAGANVLTF.

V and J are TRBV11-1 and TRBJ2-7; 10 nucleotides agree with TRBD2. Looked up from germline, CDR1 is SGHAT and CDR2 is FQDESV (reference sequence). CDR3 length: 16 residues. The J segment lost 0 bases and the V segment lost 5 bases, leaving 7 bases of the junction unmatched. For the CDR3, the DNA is TGTGCCAGCAGCCCAGCCTCTAGCGGGAGCTCCTACGAGCAGTACTTC. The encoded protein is CASSPASSGSSYEQYF. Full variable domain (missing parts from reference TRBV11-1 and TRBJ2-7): EAEVAQSPRYKITEKSQAVAFWCDPISGHATLYWYRQILGQGPELLVQFQDESVVDDSQLPKDRFSAERLKGVDSTLKIQPAELGDSAMYLCASSPASSGSSYEQYFGPGTRLTVT.

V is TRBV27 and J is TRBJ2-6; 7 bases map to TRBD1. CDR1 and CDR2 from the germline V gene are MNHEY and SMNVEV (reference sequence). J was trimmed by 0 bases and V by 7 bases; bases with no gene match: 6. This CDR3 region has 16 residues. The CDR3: CASKGTARSGANVLTF. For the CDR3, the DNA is TGTGCCAGCAAGGGGACAGCTCGCTCTGGGGCCAACGTCCTGACTTTC.

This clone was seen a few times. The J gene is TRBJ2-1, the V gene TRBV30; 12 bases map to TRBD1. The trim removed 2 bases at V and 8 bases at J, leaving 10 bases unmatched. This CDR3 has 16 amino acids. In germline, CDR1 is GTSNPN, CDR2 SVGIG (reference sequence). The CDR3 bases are TGTGCCTGGAGTAAAGGAGGGACAGGGGGCCGCTATGAGCAGTTCTTC. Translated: CAWSKGGTGGRYEQFF.

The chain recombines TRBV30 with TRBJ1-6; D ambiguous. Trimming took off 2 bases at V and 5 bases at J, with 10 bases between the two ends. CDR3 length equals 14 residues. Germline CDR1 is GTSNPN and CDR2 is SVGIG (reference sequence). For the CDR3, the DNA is TGTGCCTGGAGTCCCCGTTCCGATAATTCACCCCTCCACTTT. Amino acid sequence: CAWSPRSDNSPLHF.

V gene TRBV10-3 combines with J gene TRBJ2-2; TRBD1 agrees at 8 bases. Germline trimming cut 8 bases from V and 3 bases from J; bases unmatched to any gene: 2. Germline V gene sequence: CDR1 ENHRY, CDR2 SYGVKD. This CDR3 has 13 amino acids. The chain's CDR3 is CAIWGQDTGELFF. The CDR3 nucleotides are TGTGCCATCTGGGGACAGGACACCGGGGAGCTGTTTTTT.

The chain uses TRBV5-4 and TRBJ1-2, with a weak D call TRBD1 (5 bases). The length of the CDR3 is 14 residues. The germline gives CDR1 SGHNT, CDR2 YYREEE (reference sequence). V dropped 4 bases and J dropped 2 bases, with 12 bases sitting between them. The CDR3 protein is CASSPPAGNYGYTF. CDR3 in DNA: TGTGCCAGCAGCCCTCCCGCAGGGAACTATGGCTACACCTTC.

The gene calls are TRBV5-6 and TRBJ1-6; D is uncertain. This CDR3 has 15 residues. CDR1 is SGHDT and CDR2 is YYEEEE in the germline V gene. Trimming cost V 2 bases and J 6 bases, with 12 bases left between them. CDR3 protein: CASSLRGFGNSPLHF. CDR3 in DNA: TGTGCCAGCAGCTTAAGAGGGTTTGGTAATTCACCCCTCCACTTT.

CDR3 residues: CASNRNTGEQFF. The CDR3, as DNA: TGTGCCAGCAACCGAAATACGGGTGAGCAGTTCTTC. V usage is TRBV6-5 and J usage is TRBJ2-1; D unclear. CDR1 is MNHEY, CDR2 SVGAGI, per germline. V was clipped by 7 bases and J by 9 bases, with 13 bases between them. The CDR3 loop spans 12 amino acids.

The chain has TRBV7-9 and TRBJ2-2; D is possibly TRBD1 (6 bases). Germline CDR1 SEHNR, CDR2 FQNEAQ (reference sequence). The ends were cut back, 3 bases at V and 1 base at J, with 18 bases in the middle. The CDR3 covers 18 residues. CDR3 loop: CASSLGEWGTLNTGELFF. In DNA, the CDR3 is TGTGCCAGCAGCTTGGGGGAGTGGGGGACATTGAACACCGGGGAGCTGTTTTTT. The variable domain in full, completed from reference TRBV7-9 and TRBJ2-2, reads DTGVSQNPRHKITKRGQNVTFRCDPISEHNRLYWYRQTLGQGPEFLTYFQNEAQLEKSRLLSDRFSAERPKGSFSTLEIQRTEQGDSAMYLCASSLGEWGTLNTGELFFGEGSRLTVL.

CDR3 coding DNA: TGTGCCTGGAGTCTCCGGGGACAGACCCCTGGGCACACTGAAGCTTTCTTT. Translating gives CAWSLRGQTPGHTEAFF. The chain carries TRBV30 and TRBJ1-1; TRBD1 matches 7 bases. The CDR3 loop spans 17 amino acids. The junction had 15 bases not matched to a gene; V was cut back by 2 bases and J by 3 bases. In germline, CDR1 is GTSNPN, CDR2 SVGIG (reference sequence). The full variable domain, in which reference TRBV30 and TRBJ1-1 provide the parts outside the CDR3, is SQTIHQWPATLVQPVGSPLSLECTVEGTSNPNLYWYRQAAGRGLQLLFYSVGIGQISSEVPQNLSASRPQDRQFILSSKKLLLSDSGFYLCAWSLRGQTPGHTEAFFGQGTRLTVV.

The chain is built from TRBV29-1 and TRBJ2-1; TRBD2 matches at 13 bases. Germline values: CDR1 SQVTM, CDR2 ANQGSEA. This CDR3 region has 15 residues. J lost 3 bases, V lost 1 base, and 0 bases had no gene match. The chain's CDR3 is CSVEGTSGSYNEQFF. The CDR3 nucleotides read TGCAGCGTTGAAGGGACTAGCGGGAGCTACAATGAGCAGTTCTTC.

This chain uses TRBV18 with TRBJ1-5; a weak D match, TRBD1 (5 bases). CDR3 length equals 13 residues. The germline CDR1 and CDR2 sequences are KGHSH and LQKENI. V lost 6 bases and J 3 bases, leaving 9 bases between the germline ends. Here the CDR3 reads CASSPGHNQPQHF. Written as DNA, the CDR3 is TGTGCCAGCTCTCCCGGACACAATCAGCCCCAGCATTTT.

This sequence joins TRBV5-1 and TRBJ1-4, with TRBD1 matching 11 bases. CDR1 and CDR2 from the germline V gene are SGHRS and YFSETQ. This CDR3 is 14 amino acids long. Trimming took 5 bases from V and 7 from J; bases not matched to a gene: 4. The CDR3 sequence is CASRLGTGGEKLFF. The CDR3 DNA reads TGCGCCAGCAGGCTAGGGACAGGGGGTGAAAAACTGTTTTTT.

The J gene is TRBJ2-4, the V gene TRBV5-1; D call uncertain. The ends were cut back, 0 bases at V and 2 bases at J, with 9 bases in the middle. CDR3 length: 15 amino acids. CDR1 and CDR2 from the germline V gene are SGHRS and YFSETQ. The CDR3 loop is CASSLGPGPKNIQYF. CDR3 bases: TGCGCCAGCAGCTTGGGTCCAGGTCCCAAAAACATTCAGTACTTC.

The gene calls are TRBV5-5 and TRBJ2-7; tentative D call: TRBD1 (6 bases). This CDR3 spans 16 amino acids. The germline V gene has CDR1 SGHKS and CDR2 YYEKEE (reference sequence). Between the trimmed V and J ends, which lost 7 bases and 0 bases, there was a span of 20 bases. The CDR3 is CASLYGPGTLSYEQYF. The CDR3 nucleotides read TGTGCCAGCCTCTACGGGCCCGGGACACTCTCCTACGAGCAGTACTTC. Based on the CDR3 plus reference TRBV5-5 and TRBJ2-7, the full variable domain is DAGVTQSPTHLIKTRGQQVTLRCSPISGHKSVSWYQQVLGQGPQFIFQYYEKEERGRGNFPDRFSARQFPNYSSELNVNALLLGDSALYLCASLYGPGTLSYEQYFGPGTRLTVT.

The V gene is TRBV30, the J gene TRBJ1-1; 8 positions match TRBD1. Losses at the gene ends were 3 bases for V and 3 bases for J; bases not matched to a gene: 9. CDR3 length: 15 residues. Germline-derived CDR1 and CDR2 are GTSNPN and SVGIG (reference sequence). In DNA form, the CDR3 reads TGTGCCTGGAGAGGGGACAGGCGGCTATACACTGAAGCTTTCTTT. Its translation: CAWRGDRRLYTEAFF.

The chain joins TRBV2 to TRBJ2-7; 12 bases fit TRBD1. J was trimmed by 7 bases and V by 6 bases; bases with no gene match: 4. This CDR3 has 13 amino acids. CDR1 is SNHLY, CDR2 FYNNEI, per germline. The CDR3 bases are TGTGCCAGCAGGGGACAGGGGGCTGGAGAGCAGTACTTC. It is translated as CASRGQGAGEQYF.

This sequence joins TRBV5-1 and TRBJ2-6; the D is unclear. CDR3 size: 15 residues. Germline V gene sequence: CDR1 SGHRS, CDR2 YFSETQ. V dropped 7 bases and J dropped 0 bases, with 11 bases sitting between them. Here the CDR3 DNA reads TGCGCCAGCCACGAAACAGTCTCTGGGGCCAACGTCCTGACTTTC. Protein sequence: CASHETVSGANVLTF. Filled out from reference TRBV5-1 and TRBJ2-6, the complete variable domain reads KAGVTQTPRYLIKTRGQQVTLSCSPISGHRSVSWYQQTPGQGLQFLFEYFSETQRNKGNFPGRFSGRQFSNSRSEMNVSTLELGDSALYLCASHETVSGANVLTFGAGSRLTVL.

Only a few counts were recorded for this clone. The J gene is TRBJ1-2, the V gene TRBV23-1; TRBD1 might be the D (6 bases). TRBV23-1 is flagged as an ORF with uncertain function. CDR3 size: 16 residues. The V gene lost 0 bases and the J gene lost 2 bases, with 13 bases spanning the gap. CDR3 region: CASSQSRDTLNYGYTF. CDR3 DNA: TGCGCCAGCAGTCAATCAAGGGACACTTTAAACTATGGCTACACCTTC.

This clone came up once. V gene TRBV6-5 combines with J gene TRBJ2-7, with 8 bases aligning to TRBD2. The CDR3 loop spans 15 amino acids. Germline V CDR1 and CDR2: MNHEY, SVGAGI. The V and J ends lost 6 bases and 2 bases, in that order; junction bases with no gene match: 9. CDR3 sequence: CASSPGGVPTYEQYF. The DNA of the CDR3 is TGTGCCAGCAGCCCCGGGGGGGTCCCGACCTACGAGCAGTACTTC.